The present entry profiles one T cell receptor (beta chain) with its context. Germline CDR1 KGHDR, CDR2 SFDVKD. V gave up 2 bases and J gave up 8 bases, with 12 bases separating them. The CDR3 covers 15 residues. Authors' processing steps: Quantification of nucleated cells was approximated via reference gene primer amplification. TCRdb keeps only in-frame clones here, not all; method: immunoSEQ multiplex PCR. The D gene and trimming were derived from the DNA, and the V and J assignments and clone size from that table. The table has 260,000 or so clones, 65% to 85% seen once. This sample stems from a study of blood T cell repertoires in COVID-19. Whole-study context: There were acute and convalescent COVID-19 samples, and they came from the United States, Italy and Spain.

Input material: peripheral blood. The V call is TRBV24-1, the J call TRBJ1-6; unclear D gene. The receptor's source is a man older than 75 with acute or convalescent COVID-19. For the CDR3, the DNA is TGTGCCACCAGTGATTCGGGTCGGGAGGATTCACCCCTCCACTTT. Residues: CATSDSGREDSPLHF.